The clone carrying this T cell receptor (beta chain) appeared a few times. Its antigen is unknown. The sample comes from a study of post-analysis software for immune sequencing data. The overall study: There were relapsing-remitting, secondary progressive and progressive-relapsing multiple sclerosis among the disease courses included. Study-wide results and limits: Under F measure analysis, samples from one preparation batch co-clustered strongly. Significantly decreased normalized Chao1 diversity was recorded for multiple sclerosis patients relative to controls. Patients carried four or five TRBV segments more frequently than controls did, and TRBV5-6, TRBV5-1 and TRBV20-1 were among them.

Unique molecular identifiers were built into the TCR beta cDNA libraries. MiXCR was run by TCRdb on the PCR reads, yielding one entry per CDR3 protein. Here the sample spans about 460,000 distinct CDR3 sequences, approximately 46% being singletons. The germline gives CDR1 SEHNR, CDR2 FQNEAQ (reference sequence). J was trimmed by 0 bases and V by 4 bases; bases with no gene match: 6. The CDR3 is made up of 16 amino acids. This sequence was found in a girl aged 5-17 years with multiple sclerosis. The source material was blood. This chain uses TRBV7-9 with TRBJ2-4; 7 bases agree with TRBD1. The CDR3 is CASSSWGQTAKNIQYF. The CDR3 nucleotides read TGTGCCAGCAGCTCATGGGGACAGACAGCCAAAAACATTCAGTACTTC.